These 28 T cell receptor beta chains share one sample of origin, sequenced in a study of human T cells and chemical hapten exposure. TCRdb used MiXCR to reprocess the RACE reads, holding one entry per CDR3 protein. Of roughly 380,000 distinct CDR3 sequences detected, 4.5% to 6% appear once; the ten largest clones hold just over 2.5%. Regarding time point: pre-sensitization, week 0. Treatment: therapeutic diphenylcyclopropenone sensitization with weekly scalp DPC. The sample in question was whole blood, obtained in connection with sensitization to the hapten diphenylcyclopropenone (DPC). Receptors originate from a woman aged 45-65 years with alopecia areata. Some clones in this sample may be carry-over from other donors' samples.

This clonotype was detected ten times or more. The rearrangement links TRBV12-3 or TRBV12-4 to TRBJ1-2; 7 nucleotides match TRBD1. Trimming took 3 bases from V and 7 from J; bases not matched to a gene: 5. The CDR3 contains 13 residues. CDR3 residues: CASSFTDRTGYTF. CDR3 DNA: TGTGCCAGCAGTTTCACGGACAGGACTGGCTACACCTTC.

This clonotype has just a few counts. This chain connects TRBV10-3 to TRBJ1-1; D is possibly TRBD1 (5 bases). The CDR3 has 14 amino acids. Germline CDR1 ENHRY, CDR2 SYGVKD. Trimming left V 6 bases short and J 0 bases short, with 11 bases between. CDR3 DNA sequence: TGTGCCATCAGCCCGGGACGGGTGAACACTGAAGCTTTCTTT. This sequence encodes CAISPGRVNTEAFF.

This clonotype was observed many times. V gene TRBV11-2 combines with J gene TRBJ2-4; tentative D call: TRBD2 (6 bases). CDR1 and CDR2 (germline): SGHAT, FQNNGV. V shed 4 bases and J shed 7 bases, with 8 bases lying between them. CDR3 length equals 12 residues. Written as DNA, the CDR3 is TGTGCCAGCAGCTCGGGACTTAACATTCAGTACTTC. Translating it yields CASSSGLNIQYF.

Only a few counts were recorded for this clonotype. The rearrangement links TRBV10-3 to TRBJ2-1; no firm D call. Trimming stripped 3 bases from V and 12 bases from J, with 9 bases between. Germline CDR1 reads ENHRY; CDR2 reads SYGVKD. The CDR3 contains 11 residues. The chain's CDR3 is CAISDGSGQFF. The CDR3 DNA is TGTGCCATCAGTGATGGGTCAGGGCAGTTCTTC.

The J gene is TRBJ2-1, the V gene TRBV28; TRBD2 aligns across 12 bases. The germline V gene encodes CDR1 MDHEN and CDR2 SYDVKM. Germline trimming cut 5 bases from V and 7 bases from J; bases unmatched to any gene: 9. CDR3 length: 16 residues. CDR3 in DNA: TGTGCCAGCAGTCTACGACTAGCGGGAGAGAAAAATGAGCAGTTCTTC. Its translation is CASSLRLAGEKNEQFF.

This clonotype was observed a handful of times. This sequence joins TRBV12-3 or TRBV12-4 and TRBJ2-3; 14 bases line up with TRBD2. The CDR3 is made up of 19 amino acids. V was clipped by 5 bases and J by 4 bases; unmatched bases: 14. Written as DNA, the CDR3 is TGTGCCAGCAGTATTGGACTAGCGGGGGGATTTCTACTCTCAGATACGCAGTATTTT. It translates to CASSIGLAGGFLLSDTQYF.

This clonotype was seen at least ten times. The V call is TRBV29-1, the J call TRBJ1-1; 10 bases line up with TRBD1. Germline CDR1 SQVTM, CDR2 ANQGSEA. Trimming took 7 bases from V and 6 from J; bases not matched to a gene: 5. The CDR3 is 12 residues long. This chain's CDR3 is CSADRGQAEAFF. CDR3 in DNA: TGCAGCGCAGACAGGGGGCAAGCTGAAGCTTTCTTT.

This clonotype was seen ten or more times. V is TRBV12-3 or TRBV12-4 and J is TRBJ2-1; 7 positions match TRBD2. The CDR3 covers 16 residues. V dropped 1 base and J dropped 2; count of bases not matched to a gene: 5. CDR3 in amino acids: CASSLGGRAPYNEQFF. CDR3 bases: TGTGCCAGCAGTTTAGGGGGGAGGGCCCCCTACAATGAGCAGTTCTTC.

This clonotype turned up a few times. The chain links TRBV5-8 to TRBJ1-4; D is uncertain. The CDR3 loop spans 15 amino acids. Germline values: CDR1 SGHTS, CDR2 YDEGEE. Trimming removed 4 bases at V and 6 bases at J, with 16 bases between. The CDR3 sequence: CASSPGRQVYEKLFF. The CDR3 DNA sequence: TGTGCCAGCAGCCCTGGCCGGCAGGTATATGAAAAACTGTTTTTT.

In this sample, this clonotype turned up a few times. The chain couples TRBV7-2 to TRBJ2-1; TRBD2 agrees at 9 bases. Looked up from germline, CDR1 is SGHTA and CDR2 is FQGNSA. The CDR3 extends over 14 amino acids. The ends lost 3 bases at V and 8 bases at J; junction bases unmatched: 5. The CDR3 loop is CASSFSSGAYEQFF. The DNA for the CDR3 is TGTGCCAGCAGCTTTTCTAGCGGGGCCTATGAGCAGTTCTTC.

The V gene is TRBV2, the J gene TRBJ2-1, with D tentatively TRBD1 or TRBD2 (6 bases each). Deletions cut 8 bases from V and 9 bases from J, with 11 bases between. The CDR3 contains 11 residues. Germline V lookup: CDR1 SNHLY, CDR2 FYNNEI. CDR3 coding DNA: TGTGCCAGCGGGGGGCTGGGTGAGCAGTTCTTC. It yields the protein CASGGLGEQFF.

The chain couples TRBV7-6 to TRBJ2-3; possibly TRBD2 for D (6 bases). The CDR3 totals 15 residues. CDR1 and CDR2 from the germline V gene are SGHVS and FNYEAQ. The germline V and J ends were trimmed by 6 bases and 2 bases, with 15 bases remaining between them. Here the CDR3 DNA reads TGTGCCAGCAGTGGAGTCGGGGGACCCACAGATACGCAGTATTTT. It specifies CASSGVGGPTDTQYF.

This clonotype was seen more than once but under ten times. V gene TRBV28 combines with J gene TRBJ1-1, with 7 bases fitting TRBD1. V was pared by 6 bases and J by 1 base, with 5 bases of the junction left unmatched. CDR1 is MDHEN, CDR2 SYDVKM, per germline. The CDR3 extends over 14 amino acids. Here the CDR3 DNA reads TGTGCCAGCAGGCCCGGGACAGAGAACACTGAAGCTTTCTTT. It codes for CASRPGTENTEAFF.

This clonotype was counted many times. The rearrangement uses TRBV3-1 and TRBJ1-2, with a weak D call TRBD1 (5 bases). The CDR3 extends over 16 amino acids. V was clipped by 3 bases and J by 4 bases, with 18 bases between them. Germline CDR1 reads LGHDT; CDR2 reads YNNKEL (reference sequence). This CDR3 is CASSHLQGPYSYGYTF. As DNA, the CDR3 is TGTGCCAGCAGCCACCTTCAGGGACCATATAGCTATGGCTACACCTTC.

This clonotype was observed at least ten times. CDR3 residues: CASSLTSGRLDEQFF. In nucleotides, the CDR3 is TGTGCCAGCAGCTTAACTAGCGGGAGGTTGGATGAGCAGTTCTTC. The chain is built from TRBV7-9 and TRBJ2-1, with 12 bases aligning to TRBD2. This CDR3 comprises 15 residues. Germline V CDR1 and CDR2: SEHNR, FQNEAQ (reference sequence). V trimming: 2 bases; J trimming: 8 bases; junction bases outside the gene matches: 4.

The chain couples TRBV7-6 to TRBJ1-1; no firm D call. This CDR3 is 13 amino acids long. The germline V gene encodes CDR1 SGHVS and CDR2 FNYEAQ. The germline V and J ends were trimmed by 7 bases and 1 base, with 10 bases remaining between them. The CDR3 DNA follows: TGTGCCAGCACGCTCGGAGAGAACACTGAAGCTTTCTTT. Residues: CASTLGENTEAFF.

Many counts were recorded for this clonotype. This chain joins TRBV20-1 and TRBJ1-5; no clear D gene. The CDR3 length is 13 residues. V lost 1 base and J lost 0, with 4 bases in between. The V gene's germline CDR1 is DFQATT and CDR2 SNEGSKA (reference sequence). CDR3 sequence reads: CSARGHSNQPQHF. In nucleotides, the CDR3 is TGCAGTGCTAGAGGACATAGCAATCAGCCCCAGCATTTT.

Only a few counts were recorded for this clonotype. The V gene is TRBV7-9, the J gene TRBJ2-3; D possibly corresponds to TRBD1 (5 bases). With 2 bases removed from V and 0 bases from J, the gap between germline ends came to 12 bases. Germline V CDR1 and CDR2: SEHNR, FQNEAQ (reference sequence). The CDR3 loop spans 16 amino acids. The CDR3 nucleotides are TGTGCCAGCAGCTTAAGGGGCGGATATAGCACAGATACGCAGTATTTT. This encodes CASSLRGGYSTDTQYF.

This chain joins TRBV18 and TRBJ2-1, with TRBD2 matching over 7 bases. CDR1 KGHSH and CDR2 LQKENI come from the germline V gene. The ends lost 4 bases at V and 2 bases at J; junction bases unmatched: 5. The CDR3 extends over 15 amino acids. Here the CDR3 DNA reads TGTGCCAGCTCACGACCGGGACTACCCTACAATGAGCAGTTCTTC. The encoded protein is CASSRPGLPYNEQFF.

This clonotype was detected only a few times. J is TRBJ1-1 and V is TRBV7-2; D remains unclear. CDR1 and CDR2 from the germline V gene are SGHTA and FQGNSA. The CDR3 is 11 amino acids. V was clipped by 6 bases and J by 7 bases, with 9 bases between them. CDR3 nucleotides: TGTGCCAGCAGGGAAGCTGGTGAAGCTTTCTTT. This gives the protein CASREAGEAFF.

This clonotype occurred many times. The V and J genes are TRBV12-3 or TRBV12-4 and TRBJ2-1; 10 bases are shared with TRBD2. This CDR3 is built from 14 residues. With 6 bases clipped from V and 7 bases from J, the junction kept 6 bases outside the gene matches. The DNA for the CDR3 is TGTGCCAGCAGCTTTGGGACTAGCGAGAATGAGCAGTTCTTC. This sequence encodes CASSFGTSENEQFF.

The rearrangement links TRBV5-1 to TRBJ1-1; no clear D. Trimming stripped 1 base from V and 4 bases from J, with 14 bases between. The germline CDR1 and CDR2 sequences are SGHRS and YFSETQ. The CDR3 is 15 amino acids. CDR3 protein: CASSLQPGRGTEAFF. The CDR3, as DNA: TGCGCCAGCAGCTTGCAACCGGGTCGGGGCACTGAAGCTTTCTTT.

In this sample, this clonotype turned up many times. The chain uses TRBV20-1 and TRBJ2-1; tentative D call: TRBD1 (6 bases). Germline assignment: CDR1 DFQATT and CDR2 SNEGSKA (reference sequence). V shed 3 bases and J shed 10 bases, with 13 bases lying between them. The CDR3 runs 12 residues. CDR3 bases: TGCAGTGCTAGTGGGGACACCCCGGAGCAGTTCTTC. Its translation: CSASGDTPEQFF.

The CDR3 loop is CASSLMLGEAGSPLHF. As DNA, the CDR3 is TGCGCCAGCAGCCTCATGCTTGGGGAGGCGGGTTCACCCCTCCACTTT. V is TRBV4-3 and J is TRBJ1-6; D uncertain. Per germline, CDR1 LGHNA and CDR2 YSLEER. The CDR3 totals 16 residues. Trimming removed 4 bases at V and 9 bases at J, with 19 bases between.

This clonotype was observed a few times. This chain links TRBV7-2 with TRBJ2-5; D is undetermined. Germline values: CDR1 SGHTA, CDR2 FQGNSA. Trimming took 0 bases from V and 4 from J, leaving 9 bases between them. The CDR3 consists of 14 residues. The CDR3 spells CASSLAVGRETQYF. The CDR3 DNA is TGTGCCAGCAGCTTAGCGGTTGGCAGAGAGACCCAGTACTTC.

About this clonotype: It may be a read error: a sequence one base away is much more abundant. This chain joins TRBV6-5 and TRBJ2-3; D is possibly TRBD1 (6 bases). Germline CDR1 is MNHEY and CDR2 is SVGAGI. This CDR3 region has 15 residues. Trimming left V 2 bases short and J 11 bases short, with 20 bases between. The CDR3 DNA reads TGTGCCAGCAGTTACAGGGGGATCTCGGGAAATAAGCAGTATTTT. Translation gives CASSYRGISGNKQYF.

This clonotype was counted at least ten times. The chain carries TRBV5-1 and TRBJ2-3; TRBD2 matches 10 bases. This CDR3 is 15 amino acids long. The germline gives CDR1 SGHRS, CDR2 YFSETQ. V was clipped by 3 bases and J by 9 bases; unmatched bases: 10. The CDR3, as DNA: TGCGCCAGCAGCTCATCAGCGGGAGGGCCGTCGACGCAGTATTTT. Its translation: CASSSSAGGPSTQYF.

This clonotype was seen repeatedly, ten times or more. The chain's CDR3 is CASSQGARGLGEQYF. The CDR3 DNA reads TGTGCCAGCAGCCAAGGCGCCAGGGGCCTGGGTGAGCAGTACTTC. V is TRBV3-1 and J is TRBJ2-7; perhaps TRBD1 as D (6 bases). The CDR3 extends over 15 amino acids. Germline CDR1 reads LGHDT; CDR2 reads YNNKEL (reference sequence). V gave up 1 base and J gave up 7 bases, with 17 bases separating them.